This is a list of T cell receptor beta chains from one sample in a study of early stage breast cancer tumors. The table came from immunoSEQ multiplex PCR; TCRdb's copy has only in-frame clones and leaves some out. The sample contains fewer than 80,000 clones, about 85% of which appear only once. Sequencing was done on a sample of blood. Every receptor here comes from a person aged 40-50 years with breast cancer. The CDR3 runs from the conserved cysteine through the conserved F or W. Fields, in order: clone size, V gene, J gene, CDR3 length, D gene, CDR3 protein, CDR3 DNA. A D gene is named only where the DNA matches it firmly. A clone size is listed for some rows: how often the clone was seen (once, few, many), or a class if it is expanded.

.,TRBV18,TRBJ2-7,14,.,CASSPGPISYEQYF,TGTGCCAGCTCACCAGGCCCAATCTCCTACGAGCAGTACTTC
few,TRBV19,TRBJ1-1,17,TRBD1,CASSIVRAGQENTEAFF,TGTGCCAGTAGTATCGTCCGGGCGGGACAGGAGAACACTGAAGCTTTCTTT
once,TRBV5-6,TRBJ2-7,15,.,CASSLDRARSYEQYF,TGTGCCAGCAGCTTGGACAGGGCCCGCTCCTACGAGCAGTACTTC
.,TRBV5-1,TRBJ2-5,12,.,CASRGLGETQYF,TGCGCCAGCAGGGGGTTGGGAGAGACCCAGTACTTC
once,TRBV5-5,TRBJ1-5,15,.,CASSLYLRGDQPQHF,TGTGCCAGCAGCTTGTACCTACGGGGAGATCAGCCCCAGCATTTT
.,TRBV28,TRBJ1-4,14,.,CASSTGGQGEKLFF,TGTGCCAGTTCAACTGGGGGGCAAGGTGAAAAACTGTTTTTT
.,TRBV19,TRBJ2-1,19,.,CASSMGGYSERPNYNEQFF,TGTGCCAGTAGTATGGGGGGATATTCGGAGCGCCCTAACTACAATGAGCAGTTCTTC
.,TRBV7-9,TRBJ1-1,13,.,CASSLDRNTEAFF,TGTGCCAGCAGCTTGGACAGGAACACTGAAGCTTTCTTT
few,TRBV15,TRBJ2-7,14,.,CATSRGGGVYEQYF,TGTGCCACCAGCAGGGGCGGAGGGGTCTACGAGCAGTACTTC
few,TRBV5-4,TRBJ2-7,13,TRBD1,CACGTGGSYEQYF,TGTGCCTGCGGGACAGGGGGCTCCTACGAGCAGTACTTC
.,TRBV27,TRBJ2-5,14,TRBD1,CASSWDRRGETQYF,TGTGCGAGCAGTTGGGACAGGAGGGGCGAGACCCAGTACTTC
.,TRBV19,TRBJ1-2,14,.,CASSLQPTDYGYTF,TGTGCCAGTAGCCTACAGCCAACAGACTATGGCTACACCTTC
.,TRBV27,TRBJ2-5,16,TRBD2,CASSLLASGYQETQYF,TGTGCCAGCAGTTTATTGGCTAGCGGGTACCAAGAGACCCAGTACTTC
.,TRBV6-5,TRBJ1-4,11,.,CASGNGIELFF,TGTGCCAGCGGAAATGGGATCGAACTGTTTTTT
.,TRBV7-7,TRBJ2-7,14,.,CASSLALTSYEQYF,TGTGCTAGCAGCTTAGCGCTGACTTCCTACGAGCAGTACTTC
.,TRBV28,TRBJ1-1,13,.,CASSFRENTEAFF,TGTGCCAGCAGTTTCCGAGAAAACACTGAAGCTTTCTTT
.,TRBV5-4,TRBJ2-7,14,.,CASSLDGASGEQYF,TGTGCCAGCAGCTTGGACGGGGCCTCTGGCGAGCAGTACTTC
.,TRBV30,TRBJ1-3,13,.,CAWSTGPGNTIYF,TGTGCCTGGAGTACGGGGCCCGGAAACACCATATATTTT
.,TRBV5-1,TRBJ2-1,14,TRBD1,CASSLRQGANEQFF,TGCGCCAGCAGCTTACGACAGGGGGCCAATGAGCAGTTCTTC
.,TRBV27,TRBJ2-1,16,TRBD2,CASSTSGTSSYNEQFF,TGTGCCAGCAGTACCTCCGGGACTAGCTCCTACAATGAGCAGTTCTTC
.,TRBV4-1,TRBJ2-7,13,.,CASSQGWSYEQYF,TGCGCCAGCAGCCAAGGATGGTCCTACGAGCAGTACTTC
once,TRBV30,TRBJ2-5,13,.,CAWSVGGDETQYF,TGTGCCTGGAGTGTAGGGGGAGACGAGACCCAGTACTTC
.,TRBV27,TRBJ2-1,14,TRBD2,CASLSGSSYNEQFF,TGTGCCAGTCTAAGCGGGAGTTCCTACAATGAGCAGTTCTTC
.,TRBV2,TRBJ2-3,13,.,CASSLRAVDTQYF,TGTGCCAGCAGCCTGAGGGCCGTAGATACGCAGTATTTT
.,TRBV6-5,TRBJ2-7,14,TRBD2,CASRGTSGRYEQYF,TGTGCCAGCAGGGGGACTAGCGGGCGATACGAGCAGTACTTC
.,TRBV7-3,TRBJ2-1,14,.,CASSSRAGPDEQFF,TGTGCCAGCAGCTCCCGAGCGGGCCCGGATGAGCAGTTCTTC
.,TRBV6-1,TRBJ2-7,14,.,CASSEGRPPYEQYF,TGTGCCAGCAGTGAAGGTAGACCCCCCTACGAGCAGTACTTC
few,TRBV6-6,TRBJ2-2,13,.,CASSARNTGELFF,TGTGCCAGCAGTGCCCGGAACACCGGGGAGCTGTTTTTT
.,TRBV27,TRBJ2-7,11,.,CASSRGDEQYF,TGTGCCAGCAGCCGAGGGGACGAGCAGTACTTC
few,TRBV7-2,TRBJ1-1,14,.,CASSRGYRDTEAFF,TGTGCCAGCAGCAGAGGGTATAGGGACACTGAAGCTTTCTTT
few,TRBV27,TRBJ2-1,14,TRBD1,CASSLEDRRNEQFF,TGTGCCAGCAGTTTAGAGGACAGGAGGAATGAGCAGTTCTTC
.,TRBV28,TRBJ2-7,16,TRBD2,CASMLNAGVLGYEQYF,TGTGCCAGCATGTTGAATGCGGGAGTCCTAGGCTACGAGCAGTACTTC
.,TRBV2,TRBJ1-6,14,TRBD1,CASSGGQGNSPLHF,TGTGCCAGCAGCGGAGGACAGGGAAATTCACCCCTCCACTTT
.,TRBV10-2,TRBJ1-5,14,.,CASSESGVNQPQHF,TGCGCCAGCAGTGAATCAGGGGTCAATCAGCCCCAGCATTTT
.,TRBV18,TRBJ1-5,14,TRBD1,CASSYDRANQPQHF,TGTGCCAGCTCATATGACAGGGCTAATCAGCCCCAGCATTTT
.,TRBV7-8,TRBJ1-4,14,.,CASSRGRTNEKLFF,TGTGCCAGCAGCCGGGGACGGACTAATGAAAAACTGTTTTTT
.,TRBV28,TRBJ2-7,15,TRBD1,CASSSPTGGAYEQYF,TGTGCCAGCAGTTCCCCGACAGGGGGGGCCTACGAGCAGTACTTC
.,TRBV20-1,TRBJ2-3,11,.,CSVRSTDTQYF,TGCAGTGTACGTAGCACAGATACGCAGTATTTT
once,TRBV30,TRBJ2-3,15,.,CAWGGGSSAPDTQYF,TGTGCCTGGGGAGGGGGATCTAGCGCCCCAGATACGCAGTATTTT
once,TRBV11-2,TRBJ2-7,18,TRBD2,CASSSDKREVLSSYEQYF,TGTGCCAGCAGCTCAGATAAGCGGGAGGTCCTCAGCTCCTACGAGCAGTACTTC
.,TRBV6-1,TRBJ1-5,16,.,CASSEVMWYSNQPQHF,TGTGCCAGCAGTGAAGTAATGTGGTATAGCAATCAGCCCCAGCATTTT
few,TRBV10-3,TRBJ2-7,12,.,CAISEEAYEQYF,TGTGCCATCAGTGAGGAAGCTTACGAGCAGTACTTC